These T cell receptor beta chains were read from a single sample in a study of cytomegalovirus exposure and HLA in healthy donors. Clones were read by immunoSEQ multiplex PCR, and TCRdb kept only the in-frame ones, dropping some. The top ten clones hold around 1% of a sample with some 220,000 clones, about 89% of them seen once. Sequencing was done on a sample of PBMCs. Receptors were obtained from a woman under 30 in good health and CMV-seronegative. Both conserved end residues are part of each CDR3. Fields, in order: CDR3 protein, CDR3 DNA, J gene, clone size, V gene, D gene. The D gene is left open where the match is weak. Not every row has a clone size; where given, it reads once, few, many or a size class.

CDR3: CASSSQGGWNIQYF
DNA: TGTGCCAGCAGCTCGCAGGGAGGGTGGAACATTCAGTACTTC
J: TRBJ2-4
size: NA
V: TRBV7-2
D: TRBD2

CDR3: CASSFNRGLETQYF
DNA: TGTGCCAGCAGCTTCAACAGGGGGCTTGAGACCCAGTACTTC
J: TRBJ2-5
size: NA
V: TRBV7-2
D: TRBD1

CDR3: CASSLQTLNTEAFF
DNA: TGTGCCAGCAGTTTGCAGACTCTGAACACTGAAGCTTTCTTT
J: TRBJ1-1
size: NA
V: TRBV28
D: NA

CDR3: CASSLNRGGPGDTQYF
DNA: TGCGCCAGCAGCCTAAACCGGGGGGGCCCGGGAGATACGCAGTATTTT
J: TRBJ2-3
size: NA
V: TRBV5-1
D: TRBD2

CDR3: CASSLGLAGRDEQFF
DNA: TGTGCCAGCAGCCTGGGACTAGCGGGGAGGGATGAGCAGTTCTTC
J: TRBJ2-1
size: NA
V: TRBV7-2
D: TRBD2

CDR3: CASSLREYTGELFF
DNA: TGTGCCAGCAGCTTGCGGGAATACACCGGGGAGCTGTTTTTT
J: TRBJ2-2
size: NA
V: TRBV25-1
D: NA

CDR3: CASSLEKYRGAMNTEAFF
DNA: TGTGCCAGCAGCTTAGAGAAATATCGGGGGGCCATGAACACTGAAGCTTTCTTT
J: TRBJ1-1
size: NA
V: TRBV13
D: NA

CDR3: CASSVTSGSYNEQFF
DNA: TGTGCCAGCAGCGTCACTAGCGGTTCCTACAATGAGCAGTTCTTC
J: TRBJ2-1
size: NA
V: TRBV25-1
D: TRBD2

CDR3: CASSERLRYNEQFF
DNA: TGTGCCAGCAGTGAAAGACTCCGCTACAATGAGCAGTTCTTC
J: TRBJ2-1
size: NA
V: TRBV2
D: NA

CDR3: CASSIGGQNTEAFF
DNA: TGTGCCAGTAGTATAGGGGGACAGAACACTGAAGCTTTCTTT
J: TRBJ1-1
size: NA
V: TRBV19
D: NA

CDR3: CASSLGTLSHYGYTF
DNA: TGTGCCAGCAGCTTAGGGACATTGAGTCACTATGGCTACACCTTC
J: TRBJ1-2
size: NA
V: TRBV7-9
D: NA

CDR3: CASSLGEGRNTEAFF
DNA: TGCGCCAGCAGCTTGGGGGAGGGGCGGAACACTGAAGCTTTCTTT
J: TRBJ1-1
size: NA
V: TRBV5-1
D: NA

CDR3: CAIIVGGDGALNEKLFF
DNA: TGTGCCATCATAGTAGGGGGAGACGGGGCACTTAATGAAAAACTGTTTTTT
J: TRBJ1-4
size: NA
V: TRBV10-3
D: NA

CDR3: CASSFEATAIYDTEAFF
DNA: TGTGCCAGCAGCTTTGAAGCGACAGCCATTTATGACACTGAAGCTTTCTTT
J: TRBJ1-1
size: NA
V: TRBV5-6
D: NA

CDR3: CASSYMGLASYNEQFF
DNA: TGTGCCAGCAGTTACATGGGACTAGCGTCGTACAATGAGCAGTTCTTC
J: TRBJ2-1
size: NA
V: TRBV6-5
D: TRBD2

CDR3: CASSPLRTSGYNEQFF
DNA: TGTGCCAGCAGTCCCTTACGGACTAGCGGATACAATGAGCAGTTCTTC
J: TRBJ2-1
size: NA
V: TRBV27
D: TRBD2

CDR3: CASTKWGTNPEAFF
DNA: TGTGCCAGCACTAAATGGGGGACAAACCCTGAAGCTTTCTTT
J: TRBJ1-1
size: NA
V: TRBV7-9
D: NA

CDR3: CASTPLIRGNTDTQYF
DNA: TGTGCCAGCACCCCCTTGATAAGGGGCAACACAGATACGCAGTATTTT
J: TRBJ2-3
size: NA
V: TRBV2
D: NA

CDR3: CASSVAGYSGANVLTF
DNA: TGTGCCAGCAGCGTAGCAGGGTACTCTGGGGCCAACGTCCTGACTTTC
J: TRBJ2-6
size: NA
V: TRBV9
D: NA

CDR3: CASADRGDGYTF
DNA: TGTGCCAGTGCCGACAGGGGGGATGGCTACACCTTC
J: TRBJ1-2
size: NA
V: TRBV19
D: TRBD1

CDR3: CASSLSPRDRALYGYTF
DNA: TGCGCCAGCAGCTTGTCCCCCCGGGACAGGGCACTTTATGGCTACACCTTC
J: TRBJ1-2
size: NA
V: TRBV5-1
D: TRBD1

CDR3: CASRGGANYGYTF
DNA: TGTGCCAGCAGGGGGGGGGCTAACTATGGCTACACCTTC
J: TRBJ1-2
size: NA
V: TRBV6-6
D: NA

CDR3: CASSLGLVPYEQYF
DNA: TGTGCCAGCAGCTTAGGACTAGTACCTTACGAGCAGTACTTC
J: TRBJ2-7
size: NA
V: TRBV11-2
D: NA

CDR3: CASSQSPLKLSSGANVLTF
DNA: TGTGCCAGCAGCCAAAGCCCTCTCAAACTGAGCTCTGGGGCCAACGTCCTGACTTTC
J: TRBJ2-6
size: NA
V: TRBV5-5
D: NA

CDR3: CASSVLAGHNEQFF
DNA: TGTGCCAGCAGCGTGCTAGCGGGTCACAATGAGCAGTTCTTC
J: TRBJ2-1
size: NA
V: TRBV9
D: TRBD2

CDR3: CASSSRGRAGADNEQFF
DNA: TGTGCCAGCAGCTCCCGAGGTAGAGCGGGCGCCGACAATGAGCAGTTCTTC
J: TRBJ2-1
size: NA
V: TRBV5-4
D: NA

CDR3: CASSFYQAAYNEQFF
DNA: TGTGCCAGCAGCTTTTATCAAGCGGCATACAATGAGCAGTTCTTC
J: TRBJ2-1
size: NA
V: TRBV5-4
D: NA

CDR3: CASSDLTGVYGYTF
DNA: TGTGCCAGCAGCGACCTGACAGGGGTGTATGGCTACACCTTC
J: TRBJ1-2
size: NA
V: TRBV7-9
D: TRBD1

CDR3: CASSEELDTKQGCDTQYF
DNA: TGTGCCAGCAGTGAAGAGTTGGACACAAAACAGGGGTGCGATACGCAGTATTTT
J: TRBJ2-3
size: once
V: TRBV25-1
D: TRBD1

CDR3: CASSLGGLTAYNEQFF
DNA: TGTGCCAGCAGCTTGGGAGGACTCACGGCCTACAATGAGCAGTTCTTC
J: TRBJ2-1
size: once
V: TRBV7-7
D: NA

CDR3: CASSEWSGESTDTQYF
DNA: TGTGCCAGCAGTGAATGGAGCGGGGAGAGCACAGATACGCAGTATTTT
J: TRBJ2-3
size: NA
V: TRBV25-1
D: TRBD2

CDR3: CASGLAGGPGTGELFF
DNA: TGTGCCAGCGGACTAGCGGGGGGGCCGGGCACCGGGGAGCTGTTTTTT
J: TRBJ2-2
size: NA
V: TRBV27
D: TRBD2

CDR3: CAWRTSGRGTDTQYF
DNA: TGTGCCTGGAGAACTAGCGGGAGAGGCACAGATACGCAGTATTTT
J: TRBJ2-3
size: once
V: TRBV30
D: TRBD2

CDR3: CASSQELGAATGELFF
DNA: TGCGCCAGCAGCCAAGAGCTGGGGGCAGCCACCGGGGAGCTGTTTTTT
J: TRBJ2-2
size: NA
V: TRBV4-3
D: NA

CDR3: CASTLLAGRDNEQFF
DNA: TGCGCCAGCACCTTACTAGCGGGAAGAGACAATGAGCAGTTCTTC
J: TRBJ2-1
size: once
V: TRBV5-1
D: TRBD2

CDR3: CASSRGTGGTDTQYF
DNA: TGTGCCAGCTCACGCGGGACAGGGGGGACAGATACGCAGTATTTT
J: TRBJ2-3
size: few
V: TRBV18
D: TRBD1

CDR3: CAISPRGGYGTDTQYF
DNA: TGTGCCATCAGCCCTCGCGGGGGATATGGCACAGATACGCAGTATTTT
J: TRBJ2-3
size: NA
V: TRBV10-3
D: TRBD2

CDR3: CASCARGTNYGYTF
DNA: TGTGCCAGCTGCGCGCGGGGAACTAACTATGGCTACACCTTC
J: TRBJ1-2
size: NA
V: TRBV27
D: NA